The clone carrying this T cell receptor beta chain has a handful of counts. Its specificity is not known. These data originate in a study of blood T cells in healthy people across ages. The study's findings and limits: Researchers said unsorted PBMCs prevented a conclusive naive versus antigen-experienced comparison.

Combining a sample-barcoded 5' primer with a J-beta primer mix, a second PCR ran for roughly 6 to 11 cycles. Carrying 12 random nucleotides, a template-switch adaptor labeled each individual cDNA molecule. TCRdb re-called the 5' RACE reads with MiXCR, one entry per CDR3 protein. The table lists 1.4 million or so distinct CDR3 sequences, approximately 43% of them singletons. Germline V gives CDR1 SGHTA, CDR2 FQGNSA. V gave up 3 bases and J gave up 7 bases, with 13 bases separating them. The CDR3 extends over 15 amino acids. At least 5.5 micrograms of total RNA were extracted per sample. The clonotype comes from a woman aged 18-29 years in good health. Sequencing used blood. The chain combines TRBV7-2 with TRBJ1-6, with a possible D match to TRBD1 (6 bases). CDR3 bases: TGTGCCAGCAGCTTCTCCGGGACAAACAATTCACCCCTCCACTTT. This translates into CASSFSGTNNSPLHF.